This T cell receptor (beta chain) was recorded in a study of blood T cell repertoires in COVID-19. Data came from immunoSEQ multiplex PCR; TCRdb stores just in-frame clones and leaves some out. Found here are 100,000 to 150,000 clones, about 91% of them singletons; the top ten hold 10%. The germline V gene has CDR1 SGHRS and CDR2 YFSETQ. V shed 0 bases, J shed 3 bases, and the junction held 3 bases outside the gene matches. This CDR3 contains 15 residues. The TCR was taken from a man in his fifties or sixties with acute or convalescent COVID-19. The J gene is TRBJ2-5, the V gene TRBV5-1; TRBD2 matches 9 bases. The sample consisted of peripheral blood. The CDR3 reads CASSLGLADEETQYF. CDR3 nucleotide sequence: TGCGCCAGCAGCTTGGGACTAGCGGACGAAGAGACCCAGTACTTC.